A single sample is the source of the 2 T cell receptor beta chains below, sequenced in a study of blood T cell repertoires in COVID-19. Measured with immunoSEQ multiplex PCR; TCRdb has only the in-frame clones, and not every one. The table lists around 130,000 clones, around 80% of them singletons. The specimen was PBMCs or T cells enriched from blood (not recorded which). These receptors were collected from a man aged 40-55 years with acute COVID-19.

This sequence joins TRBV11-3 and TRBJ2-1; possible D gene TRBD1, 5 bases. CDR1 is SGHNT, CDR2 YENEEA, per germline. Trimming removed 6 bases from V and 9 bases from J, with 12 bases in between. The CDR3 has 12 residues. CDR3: CASSHTGSEQFF. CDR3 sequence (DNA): TGTGCCAGCAGTCATACAGGATCTGAGCAGTTCTTC.

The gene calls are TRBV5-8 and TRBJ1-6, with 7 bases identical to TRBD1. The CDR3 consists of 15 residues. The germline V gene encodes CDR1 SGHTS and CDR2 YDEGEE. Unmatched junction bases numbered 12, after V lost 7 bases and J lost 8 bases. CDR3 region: CASCLQGGLYSPLHF. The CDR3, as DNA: TGTGCCAGCTGTCTTCAGGGGGGACTGTATTCACCCCTCCACTTT.